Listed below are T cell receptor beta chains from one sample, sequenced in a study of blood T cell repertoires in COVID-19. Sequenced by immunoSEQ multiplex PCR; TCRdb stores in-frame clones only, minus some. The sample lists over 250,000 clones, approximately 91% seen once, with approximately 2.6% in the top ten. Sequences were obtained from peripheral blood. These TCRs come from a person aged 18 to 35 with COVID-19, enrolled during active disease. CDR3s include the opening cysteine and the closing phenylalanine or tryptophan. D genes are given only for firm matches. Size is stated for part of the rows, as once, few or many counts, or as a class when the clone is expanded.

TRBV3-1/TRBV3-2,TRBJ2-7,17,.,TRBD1,CASSPGQGRGSSYEQYF,TGTGCCAGCAGCCCCGGACAGGGGCGGGGGAGCTCCTACGAGCAGTACTTC
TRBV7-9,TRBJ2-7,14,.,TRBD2,CASSATSGRYEQYF,TGTGCCAGCAGCGCGACTAGCGGGAGGTACGAGCAGTACTTC
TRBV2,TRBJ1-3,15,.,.,CASRAGFGSGNTIYF,TGTGCCAGCAGAGCAGGGTTTGGTTCTGGAAACACCATATATTTT
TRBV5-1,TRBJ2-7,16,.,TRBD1,CASSGGQGATAYEQYF,TGCGCCAGCAGCGGAGGACAGGGGGCGACAGCCTACGAGCAGTACTTC
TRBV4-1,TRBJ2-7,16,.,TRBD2,CASSQEPGLADYEQYF,TGCGCCAGCAGCCAAGAGCCGGGACTAGCGGACTACGAGCAGTACTTC
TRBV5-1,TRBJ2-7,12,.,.,CASSLDLLEQYF,TGCGCCAGCAGCTTGGACCTACTTGAGCAGTACTTC
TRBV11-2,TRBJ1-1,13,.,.,CAGSGTENTEAFF,TGTGCCGGGTCCGGTACAGAGAACACTGAAGCTTTCTTT
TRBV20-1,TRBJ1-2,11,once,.,CSASLSSGYTF,TGCAGTGCTAGCCTCTCCTCTGGCTACACCTTC
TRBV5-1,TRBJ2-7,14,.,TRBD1,CASSNTGQGYEQYF,TGCGCCAGCAGCAATACGGGACAGGGGTACGAGCAGTACTTC
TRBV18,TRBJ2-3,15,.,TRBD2,CASSPGLAGTDTQYF,TGTGCCAGCTCACCAGGACTAGCGGGCACAGATACGCAGTATTTT
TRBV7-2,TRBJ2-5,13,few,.,CASSLGWEETQYF,TGTGCCAGCAGCTTAGGGTGGGAGGAGACCCAGTACTTC
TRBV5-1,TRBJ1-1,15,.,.,CASSGGVLTNTEAFF,TGCGCCAGCAGCGGGGGGGTCCTTACGAACACTGAAGCTTTCTTT
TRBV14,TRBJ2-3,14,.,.,CASSQERGADTQYF,TGTGCCAGCAGCCAAGAACGAGGCGCAGATACGCAGTATTTT
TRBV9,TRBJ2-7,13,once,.,CASSVVGGNEQYF,TGTGCCAGCAGCGTAGTTGGGGGCAACGAGCAGTACTTC
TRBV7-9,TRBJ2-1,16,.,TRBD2,CASSFSSGRADNEQFF,TGTGCCAGCAGCTTTTCTAGCGGGAGGGCCGACAATGAGCAGTTCTTC
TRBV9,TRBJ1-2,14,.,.,CASSVEGQVSGYTF,TGTGCCAGCAGCGTAGAGGGACAAGTCTCCGGCTACACCTTC
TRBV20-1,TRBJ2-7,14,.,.,CSASSQQGLGEQYF,TGCAGTGCTAGTTCCCAGCAGGGGCTAGGCGAGCAGTACTTC
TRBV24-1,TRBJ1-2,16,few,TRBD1,CATSDAAGTGEDGYTF,TGTGCCACCAGTGATGCCGCCGGGACAGGGGAGGATGGCTACACCTTC
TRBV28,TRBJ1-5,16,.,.,CASRLLRAGPHQPQHF,TGTGCCAGCAGGCTCCTCCGGGCAGGGCCTCATCAGCCCCAGCATTTT
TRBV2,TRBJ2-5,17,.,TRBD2,CASSDRTSGSLRETQYF,TGTGCCAGCAGTGATCGGACTAGCGGGAGCCTCCGGGAGACCCAGTACTTC
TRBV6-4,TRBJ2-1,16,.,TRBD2,CASSDSSGSSYNEQFF,TGTGCCAGCAGTGACTCTAGCGGGAGCTCCTACAATGAGCAGTTCTTC
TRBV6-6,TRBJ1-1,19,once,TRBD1,CASSPRVRLPGQTNTEAFF,TGTGCCAGCAGTCCGCGCGTTAGACTCCCGGGACAGACGAACACTGAAGCTTTCTTT
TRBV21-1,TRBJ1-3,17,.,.,CASSKSEMGLGGNTIYF,TGTGCCAGCAGCAAATCGGAAATGGGGCTGGGGGGAAACACCATATATTTT
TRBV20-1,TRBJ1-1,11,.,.,CSALMNTEAFF,TGCAGTGCACTGATGAACACTGAAGCTTTCTTT
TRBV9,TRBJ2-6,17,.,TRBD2,CASGQGLAPSGANVLTF,TGTGCCAGCGGCCAGGGACTAGCTCCTTCTGGGGCCAACGTCCTGACTTTC
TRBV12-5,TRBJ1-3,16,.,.,CASGLGSAGSGNTIYF,TGTGCTAGTGGTTTGGGGTCGGCGGGGTCTGGAAACACCATATATTTT
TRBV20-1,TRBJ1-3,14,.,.,CSASIGSSGNTIYF,TGCAGTGCTAGTATAGGGAGCTCTGGAAACACCATATATTTT
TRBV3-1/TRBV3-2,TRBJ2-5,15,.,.,CASSWGGTGQETQYF,TGTGCCAGCAGCTGGGGGGGGACAGGTCAAGAGACCCAGTACTTC
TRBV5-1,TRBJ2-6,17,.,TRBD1,CASRPGQPYSGANVLTF,TGCGCCAGCAGGCCGGGACAGCCTTACTCTGGGGCCAACGTCCTGACTTTC
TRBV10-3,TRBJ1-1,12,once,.,CAISDQEVEAFF,TGTGCCATCAGTGATCAGGAGGTTGAAGCTTTCTTT
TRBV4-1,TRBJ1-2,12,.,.,CASSQDSYGYTF,TGCGCCAGCAGCCAAGACAGCTATGGCTACACCTTC
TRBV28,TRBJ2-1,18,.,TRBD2,CASSLDGTSVSTDNEQFF,TGTGCCAGCAGTTTAGACGGGACTAGCGTGTCGACCGACAATGAGCAGTTCTTC
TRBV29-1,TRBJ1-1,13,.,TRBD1,CSGTRGLGTEAFF,TGCAGCGGCACCAGGGGGCTTGGCACTGAAGCTTTCTTT
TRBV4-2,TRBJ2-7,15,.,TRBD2,CASSQVASGTYEQYF,TGTGCCAGCAGCCAAGTTGCTAGCGGGACGTACGAGCAGTACTTC
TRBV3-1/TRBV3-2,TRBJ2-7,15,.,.,CASSLAGRINYEQYF,TGTGCCAGCAGCCTCGCGGGCAGGATTAACTACGAGCAGTACTTC
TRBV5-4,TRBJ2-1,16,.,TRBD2,CASSPGGGRAGNEQFF,TGTGCCAGCAGTCCCGGGGGCGGGAGGGCTGGGAATGAGCAGTTCTTC
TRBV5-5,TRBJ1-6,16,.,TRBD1,CASSLAEGQLNSPLHF,TGTGCCAGCAGCTTGGCGGAGGGACAGCTTAATTCACCCCTCCACTTT
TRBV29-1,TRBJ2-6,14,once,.,CSVGAGSGANVLTF,TGCAGCGTTGGAGCCGGTTCTGGGGCCAACGTCCTGACTTTC
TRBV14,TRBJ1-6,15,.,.,CASSQATGYNSPLHF,TGTGCCAGCAGCCAAGCGACAGGTTATAATTCACCCCTCCACTTT
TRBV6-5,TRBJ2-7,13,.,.,CASSSNSFYEQYF,TGTGCCAGCAGTTCAAACAGCTTCTACGAGCAGTACTTC
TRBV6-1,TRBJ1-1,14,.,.,CASSEDRVSTEAFF,TGTGCCAGCAGTGAAGACAGGGTCTCCACTGAAGCTTTCTTT
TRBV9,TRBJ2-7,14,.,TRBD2,CASSLGLAGYEQYF,TGTGCCAGCAGCTTGGGACTAGCGGGCTACGAGCAGTACTTC
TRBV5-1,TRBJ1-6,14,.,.,CASSPGQDNSPLHF,TGCGCCAGCAGCCCCGGACAAGATAATTCACCCCTCCACTTT
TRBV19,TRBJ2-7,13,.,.,CASSLAPTYEQYF,TGTGCCAGTAGTCTGGCTCCGACCTACGAGCAGTACTTC
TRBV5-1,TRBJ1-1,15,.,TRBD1,CASSLVGTVNTEAFF,TGCGCCAGCAGCTTGGTCGGGACAGTGAACACTGAAGCTTTCTTT
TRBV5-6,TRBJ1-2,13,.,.,CASSLPGNYGYTF,TGTGCCAGCAGCTTGCCAGGGAACTATGGCTACACCTTC